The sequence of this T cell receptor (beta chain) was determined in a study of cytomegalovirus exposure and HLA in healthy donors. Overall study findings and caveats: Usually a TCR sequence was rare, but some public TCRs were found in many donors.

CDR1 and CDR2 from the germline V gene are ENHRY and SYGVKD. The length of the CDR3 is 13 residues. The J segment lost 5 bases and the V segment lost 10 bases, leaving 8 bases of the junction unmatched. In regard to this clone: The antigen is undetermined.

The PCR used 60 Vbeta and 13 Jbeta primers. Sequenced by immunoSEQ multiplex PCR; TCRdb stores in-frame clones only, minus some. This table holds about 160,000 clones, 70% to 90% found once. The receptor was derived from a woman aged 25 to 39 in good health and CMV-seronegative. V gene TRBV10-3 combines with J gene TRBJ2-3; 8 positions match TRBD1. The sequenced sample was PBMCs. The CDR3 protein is CATSQGAIDTQYF. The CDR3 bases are TGTGCCACCTCGCAGGGGGCTATAGATACGCAGTATTTT.